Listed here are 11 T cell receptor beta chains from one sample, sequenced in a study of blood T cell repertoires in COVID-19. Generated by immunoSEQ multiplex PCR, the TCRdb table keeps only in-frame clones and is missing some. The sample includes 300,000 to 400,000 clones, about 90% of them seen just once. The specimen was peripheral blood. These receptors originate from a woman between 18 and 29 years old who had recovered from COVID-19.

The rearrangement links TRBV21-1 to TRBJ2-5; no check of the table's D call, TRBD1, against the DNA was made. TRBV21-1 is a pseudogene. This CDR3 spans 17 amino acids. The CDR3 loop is CASSKGTAKTTQETQYF. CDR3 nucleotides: TGTGCCAGCAGCAAGGGGACAGCAAAAACGACACAAGAGACCCAGTACTTC.

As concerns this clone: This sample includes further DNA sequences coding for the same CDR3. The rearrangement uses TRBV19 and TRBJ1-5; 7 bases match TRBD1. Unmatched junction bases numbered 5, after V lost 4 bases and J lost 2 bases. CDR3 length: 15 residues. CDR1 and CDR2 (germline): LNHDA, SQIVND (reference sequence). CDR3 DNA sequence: TGTGCCAGTAGTACTACAGGGGTTGGCAATCAGCCCCAGCATTTT. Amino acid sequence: CASSTTGVGNQPQHF.

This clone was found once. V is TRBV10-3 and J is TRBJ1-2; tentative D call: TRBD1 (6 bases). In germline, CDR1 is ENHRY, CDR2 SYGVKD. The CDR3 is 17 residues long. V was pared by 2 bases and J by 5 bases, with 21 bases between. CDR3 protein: CAISEARQADIGYGYTF. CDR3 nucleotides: TGTGCCATCAGTGAGGCTCGACAGGCGGATATTGGGTATGGCTACACCTTC.

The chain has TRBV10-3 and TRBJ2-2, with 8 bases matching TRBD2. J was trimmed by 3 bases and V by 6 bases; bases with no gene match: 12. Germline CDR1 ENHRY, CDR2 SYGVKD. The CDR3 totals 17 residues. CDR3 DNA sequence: TGTGCCATCAGGGGAGCGGGGGCCGGTCTGGACACCGGGGAGCTGTTTTTT. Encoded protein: CAIRGAGAGLDTGELFF.

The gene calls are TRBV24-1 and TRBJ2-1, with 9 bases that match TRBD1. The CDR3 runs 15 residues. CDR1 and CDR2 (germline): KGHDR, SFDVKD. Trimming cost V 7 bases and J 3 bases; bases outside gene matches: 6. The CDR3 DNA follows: TGTGCCACCAGCACCCGGACAGGGGTCTACAATGAGCAGTTCTTC. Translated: CATSTRTGVYNEQFF.

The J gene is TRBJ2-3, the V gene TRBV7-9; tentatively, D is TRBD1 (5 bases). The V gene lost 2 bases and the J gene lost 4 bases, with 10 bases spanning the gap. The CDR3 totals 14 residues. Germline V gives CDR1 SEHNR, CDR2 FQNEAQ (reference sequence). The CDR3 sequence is CASSLRAGSDTQYF. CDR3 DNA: TGTGCCAGCAGCTTAAGGGCAGGGTCAGATACGCAGTATTTT.

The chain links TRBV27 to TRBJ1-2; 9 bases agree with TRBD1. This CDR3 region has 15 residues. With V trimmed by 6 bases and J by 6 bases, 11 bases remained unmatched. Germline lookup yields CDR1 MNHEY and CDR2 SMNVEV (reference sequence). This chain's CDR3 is CASRKPGQGFNGYTF. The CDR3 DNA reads TGTGCCAGCAGAAAACCGGGACAGGGTTTTAATGGCTACACCTTC.

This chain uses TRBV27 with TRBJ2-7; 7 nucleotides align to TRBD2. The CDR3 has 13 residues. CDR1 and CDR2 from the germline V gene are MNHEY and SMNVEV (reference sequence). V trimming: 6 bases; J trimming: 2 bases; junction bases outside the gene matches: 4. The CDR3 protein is CASSPGRPYEQYV. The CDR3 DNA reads TGTGCCAGCAGCCCCGGGAGGCCCTACGAGCAGTACGTC.

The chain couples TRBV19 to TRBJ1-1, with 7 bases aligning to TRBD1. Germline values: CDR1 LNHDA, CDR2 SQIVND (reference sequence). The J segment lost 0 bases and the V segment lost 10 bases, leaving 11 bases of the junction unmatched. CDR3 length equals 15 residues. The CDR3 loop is CATTFERGLNTEAFF. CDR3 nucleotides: TGTGCCACCACGTTCGAAAGGGGGCTGAACACTGAAGCTTTCTTT.

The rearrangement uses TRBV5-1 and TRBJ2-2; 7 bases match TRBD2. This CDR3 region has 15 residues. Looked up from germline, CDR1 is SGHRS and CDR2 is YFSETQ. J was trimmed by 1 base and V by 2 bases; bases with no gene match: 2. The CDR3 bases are TGCGCCAGCAGCTTTGGCGGGGGGAACACCGGGGAGCTGTTTTTT. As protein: CASSFGGGNTGELFF.

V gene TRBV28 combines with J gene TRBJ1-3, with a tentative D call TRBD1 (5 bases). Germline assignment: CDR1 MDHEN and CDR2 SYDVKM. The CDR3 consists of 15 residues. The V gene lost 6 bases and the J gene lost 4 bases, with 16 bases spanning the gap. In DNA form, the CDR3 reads TGTGCCAGCAGCAATAACCCGAACAGGGGAAACACCATATATTTT. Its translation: CASSNNPNRGNTIYF.